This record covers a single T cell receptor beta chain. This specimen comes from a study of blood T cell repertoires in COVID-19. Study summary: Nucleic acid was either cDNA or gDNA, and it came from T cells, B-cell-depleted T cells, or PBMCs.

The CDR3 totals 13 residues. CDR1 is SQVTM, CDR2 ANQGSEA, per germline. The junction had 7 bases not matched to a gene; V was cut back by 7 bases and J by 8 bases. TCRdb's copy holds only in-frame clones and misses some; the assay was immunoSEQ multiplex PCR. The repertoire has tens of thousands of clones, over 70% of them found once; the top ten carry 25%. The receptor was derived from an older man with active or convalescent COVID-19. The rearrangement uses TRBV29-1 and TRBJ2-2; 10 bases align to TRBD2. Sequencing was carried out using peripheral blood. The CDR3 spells CSAARGLAGELFF. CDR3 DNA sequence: TGCAGCGCCGCACGGGGACTAGCGGGGGAGCTGTTTTTT.